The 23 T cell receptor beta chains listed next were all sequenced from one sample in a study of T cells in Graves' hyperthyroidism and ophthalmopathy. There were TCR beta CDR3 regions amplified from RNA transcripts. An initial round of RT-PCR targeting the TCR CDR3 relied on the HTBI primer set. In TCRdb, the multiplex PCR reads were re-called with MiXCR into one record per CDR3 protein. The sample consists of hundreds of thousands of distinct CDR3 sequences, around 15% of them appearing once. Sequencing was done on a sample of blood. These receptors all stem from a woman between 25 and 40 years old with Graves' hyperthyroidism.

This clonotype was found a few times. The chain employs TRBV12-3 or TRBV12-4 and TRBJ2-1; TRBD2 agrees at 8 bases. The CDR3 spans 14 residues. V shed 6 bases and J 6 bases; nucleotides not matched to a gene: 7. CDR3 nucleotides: TGTGCCAGCAGCCCACCGGGGGGGCGCAATGAGCAGTTCTTC. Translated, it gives CASSPPGGRNEQFF.

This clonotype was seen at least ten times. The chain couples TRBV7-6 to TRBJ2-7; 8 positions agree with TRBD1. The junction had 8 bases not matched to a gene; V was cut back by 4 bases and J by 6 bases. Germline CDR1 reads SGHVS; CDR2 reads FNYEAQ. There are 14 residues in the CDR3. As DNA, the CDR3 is TGTGCCAGCAGCTACGGACAGGGTGTAGCCGAGCAGTACTTC. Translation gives CASSYGQGVAEQYF.

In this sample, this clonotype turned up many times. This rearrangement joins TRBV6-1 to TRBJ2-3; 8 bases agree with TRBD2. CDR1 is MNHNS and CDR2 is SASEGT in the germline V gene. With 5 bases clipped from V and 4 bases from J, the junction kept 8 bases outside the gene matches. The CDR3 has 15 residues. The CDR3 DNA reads TGTGCCAGCAGTCAAACGAGCGGGAGACCAGATACGCAGTATTTT. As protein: CASSQTSGRPDTQYF.

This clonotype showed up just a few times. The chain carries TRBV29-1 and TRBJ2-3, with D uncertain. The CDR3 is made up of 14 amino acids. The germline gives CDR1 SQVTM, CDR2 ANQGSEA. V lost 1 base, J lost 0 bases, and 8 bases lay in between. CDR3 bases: TGCAGCGTTGAAGTACTTTTGAGCACAGATACGCAGTATTTT. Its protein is CSVEVLLSTDTQYF.

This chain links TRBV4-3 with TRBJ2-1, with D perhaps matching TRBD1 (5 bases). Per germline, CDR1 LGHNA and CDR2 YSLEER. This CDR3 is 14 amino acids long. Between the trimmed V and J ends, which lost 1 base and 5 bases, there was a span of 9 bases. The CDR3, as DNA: TGCGCCAGCAGCCAAGCAGGGTCTCACAATGAGCAGTTCTTC. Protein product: CASSQAGSHNEQFF.

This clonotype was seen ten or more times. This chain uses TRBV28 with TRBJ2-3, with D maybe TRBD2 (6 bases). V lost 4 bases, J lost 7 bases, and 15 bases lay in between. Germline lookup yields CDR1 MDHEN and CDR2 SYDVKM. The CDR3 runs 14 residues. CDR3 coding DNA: TGTGCCAGCAGTTCAAGGGAGGACATAAATACGCAGTATTTT. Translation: CASSSREDINTQYF.

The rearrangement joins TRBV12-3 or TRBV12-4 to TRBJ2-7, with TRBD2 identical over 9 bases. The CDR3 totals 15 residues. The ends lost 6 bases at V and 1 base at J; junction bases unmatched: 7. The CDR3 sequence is CASSQTLAGSYEQYF. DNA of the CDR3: TGTGCCAGCAGCCAAACTCTAGCGGGATCCTACGAGCAGTACTTC.

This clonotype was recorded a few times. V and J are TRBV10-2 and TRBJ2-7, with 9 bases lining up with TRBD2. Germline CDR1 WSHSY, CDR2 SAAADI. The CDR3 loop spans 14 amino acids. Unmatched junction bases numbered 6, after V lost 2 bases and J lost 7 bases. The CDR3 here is CASSEGGRALEQYF. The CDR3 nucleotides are TGCGCCAGCAGTGAGGGCGGGAGGGCCTTGGAGCAGTACTTC.

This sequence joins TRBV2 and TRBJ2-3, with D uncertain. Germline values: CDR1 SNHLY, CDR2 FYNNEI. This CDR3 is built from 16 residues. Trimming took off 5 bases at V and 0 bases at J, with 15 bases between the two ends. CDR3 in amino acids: CASSRFGAPSTDTQYF. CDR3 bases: TGTGCCAGCAGTAGGTTTGGAGCGCCTAGCACAGATACGCAGTATTTT.

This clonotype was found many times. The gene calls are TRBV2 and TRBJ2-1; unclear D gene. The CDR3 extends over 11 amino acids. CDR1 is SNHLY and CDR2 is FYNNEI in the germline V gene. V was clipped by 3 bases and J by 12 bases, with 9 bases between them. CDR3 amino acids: CASSDDQWQFF. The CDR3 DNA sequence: TGTGCCAGCAGTGACGACCAATGGCAGTTCTTC. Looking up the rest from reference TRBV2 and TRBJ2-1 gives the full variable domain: EPEVTQTPSHQVTQMGQEVILRCVPISNHLYFYWYRQILGQKVEFLVSFYNNEISEKSEIFDDQFSVERPDGSNFTLKIRSTKLEDSAMYFCASSDDQWQFFGPGTRLTVL.

For the CDR3, the DNA is TGCGCCAGCAGCGGGGGGGGGAGCTTGAACACTGAAGCTTTCTTT. Its translation is CASSGGGSLNTEAFF. The rearrangement links TRBV5-1 to TRBJ1-1; possibly TRBD1 for D (5 bases). This CDR3 is 15 amino acids long. Germline V gene sequence: CDR1 SGHRS, CDR2 YFSETQ. Trimming cost V 4 bases and J 0 bases, with 13 bases left between them.

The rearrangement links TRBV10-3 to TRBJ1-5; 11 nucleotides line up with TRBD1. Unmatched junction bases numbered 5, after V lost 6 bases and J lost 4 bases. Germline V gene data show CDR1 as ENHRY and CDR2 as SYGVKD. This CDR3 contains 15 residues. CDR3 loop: CAIRAGTGGNQPQHF. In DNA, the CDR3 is TGTGCCATCAGGGCCGGGACAGGGGGGAATCAGCCCCAGCATTTT.

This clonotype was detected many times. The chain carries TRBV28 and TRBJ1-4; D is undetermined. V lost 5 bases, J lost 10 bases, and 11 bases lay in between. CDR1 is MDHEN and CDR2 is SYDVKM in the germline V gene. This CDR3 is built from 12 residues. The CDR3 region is CASSAGVVKLFF. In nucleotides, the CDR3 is TGTGCCAGCAGTGCTGGAGTCGTAAAACTGTTTTTT. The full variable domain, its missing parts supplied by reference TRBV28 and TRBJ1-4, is DVKVTQSSRYLVKRTGEKVFLECVQDMDHENMFWYRQDPGLGLRLIYFSYDVKMKEKGDIPEGYSVSREKKERFSLILESASTNQTSMYLCASSAGVVKLFFGSGTQLSVL.

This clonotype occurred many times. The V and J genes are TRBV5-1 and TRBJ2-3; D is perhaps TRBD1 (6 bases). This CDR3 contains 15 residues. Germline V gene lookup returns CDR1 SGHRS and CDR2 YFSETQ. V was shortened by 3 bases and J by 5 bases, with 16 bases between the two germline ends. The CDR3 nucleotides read TGCGCCAGCAGCTACCCCCACAGGGCCGGAGATACGCAGTATTTT. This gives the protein CASSYPHRAGDTQYF.

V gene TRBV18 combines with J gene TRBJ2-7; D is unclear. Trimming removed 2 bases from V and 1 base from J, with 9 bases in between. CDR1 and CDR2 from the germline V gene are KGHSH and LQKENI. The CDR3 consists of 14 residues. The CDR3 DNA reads TGTGCCAGCTCACCAGCGCCAGATTCCTACGAGCAGTACTTC. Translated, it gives CASSPAPDSYEQYF.

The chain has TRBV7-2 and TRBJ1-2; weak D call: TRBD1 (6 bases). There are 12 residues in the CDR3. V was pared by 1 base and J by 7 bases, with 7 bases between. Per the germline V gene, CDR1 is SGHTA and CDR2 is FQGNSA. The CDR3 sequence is CASSLDRAGYTF. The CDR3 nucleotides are TGTGCCAGCAGCTTAGACAGGGCTGGCTACACCTTC.

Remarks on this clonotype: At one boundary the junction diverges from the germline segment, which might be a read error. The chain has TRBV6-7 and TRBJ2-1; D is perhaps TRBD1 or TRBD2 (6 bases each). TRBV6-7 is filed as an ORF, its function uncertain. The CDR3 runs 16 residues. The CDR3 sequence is CAINQTEGGFYDEQFF. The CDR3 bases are TGTGCCATTAATCAGACTGAGGGGGGATTCTACGATGAGCAGTTCTTC.

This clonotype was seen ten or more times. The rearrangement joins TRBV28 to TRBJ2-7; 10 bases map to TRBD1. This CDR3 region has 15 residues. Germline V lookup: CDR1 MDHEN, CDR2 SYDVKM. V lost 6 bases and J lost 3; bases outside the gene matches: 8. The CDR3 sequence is CASSHPRTGGYEQYF. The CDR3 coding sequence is TGTGCCAGCAGCCACCCCCGGACAGGGGGCTACGAGCAGTACTTC.

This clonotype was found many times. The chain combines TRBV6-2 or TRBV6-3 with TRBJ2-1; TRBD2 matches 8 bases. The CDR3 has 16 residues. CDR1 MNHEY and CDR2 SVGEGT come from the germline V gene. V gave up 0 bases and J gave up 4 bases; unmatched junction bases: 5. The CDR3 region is CASSYSVGRGYNEQFF. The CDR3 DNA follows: TGTGCCAGCAGTTACTCGGTCGGGAGGGGGTACAATGAGCAGTTCTTC.

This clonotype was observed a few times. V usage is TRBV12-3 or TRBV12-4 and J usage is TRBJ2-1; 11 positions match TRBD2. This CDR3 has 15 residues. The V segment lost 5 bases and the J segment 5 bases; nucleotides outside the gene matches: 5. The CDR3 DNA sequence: TGTGCCAGCAGTCCGGGACTAGCGGCCAACAATGAGCAGTTCTTC. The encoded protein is CASSPGLAANNEQFF.

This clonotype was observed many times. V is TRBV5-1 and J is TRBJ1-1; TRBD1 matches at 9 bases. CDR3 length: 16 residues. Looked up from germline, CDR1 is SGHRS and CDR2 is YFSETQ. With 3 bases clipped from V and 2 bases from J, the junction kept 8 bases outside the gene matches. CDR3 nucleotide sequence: TGCGCCAGCAGCTCGAGGACAGGGGCCTTAAACACTGAAGCTTTCTTT. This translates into CASSSRTGALNTEAFF.

The CDR3 DNA is TGTGCCAGCAGAGGGGACAGGATCCTCGGCGAGCAGTACTTC. It yields the protein CASRGDRILGEQYF. This chain links TRBV5-4 with TRBJ2-7, with 8 bases lining up with TRBD1. With 5 bases clipped from V and 6 bases from J, the junction kept 10 bases outside the gene matches. The CDR3 is 14 residues long. Germline V gene sequence: CDR1 SGHNT, CDR2 YYREEE (reference sequence). Drawing the rest from reference TRBV5-4 and TRBJ2-7, the complete variable domain is ETGVTQSPTHLIKTRGQQVTLRCSSQSGHNTVSWYQQALGQGPQFIFQYYREEENGRGNFPPRFSGLQFPNYSSELNVNALELDDSALYLCASRGDRILGEQYFGPGTRLTVT.

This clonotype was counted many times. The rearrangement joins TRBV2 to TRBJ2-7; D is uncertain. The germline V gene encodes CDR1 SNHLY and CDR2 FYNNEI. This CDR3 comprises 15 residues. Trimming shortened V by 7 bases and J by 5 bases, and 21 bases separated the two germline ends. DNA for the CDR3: TGTGCCAGCACCCCCCGGGCCCCGCGTCATCACGAGCAGTACTTC. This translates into CASTPRAPRHHEQYF.